Presented here are 30 T cell receptor beta chains from one specimen sequenced in a study of human T cells and chemical hapten exposure. TCRdb redid the calling of the RACE reads with MiXCR, one entry per CDR3 protein. The sample lists about 84,000 distinct CDR3 sequences, about 10% seen once, with more than 3% in the top ten. As for time point: patch test 3, about 24 weeks after DPC sensitization. Documented treatment: therapeutic diphenylcyclopropenone sensitization with weekly scalp DPC. The source material was whole blood, sampled in connection with sensitization to the hapten diphenylcyclopropenone (DPC). These receptors originate from a woman aged 45-59 years with alopecia areata. Some clones in this sample may be carry-over from other donors' samples.

This clonotype was counted many times. This sequence joins TRBV11-3 and TRBJ2-5; no clear D gene. The CDR3 totals 13 residues. Germline-derived CDR1 and CDR2 are SGHNT and YENEEA. Trimming removed 2 bases from V and 1 base from J, with 5 bases in between. The CDR3 DNA reads TGTGCCAGCAGCTTATTCCGCCAAGAGACCCAGTACTTC. It translates to CASSLFRQETQYF.

This clonotype was seen only a few times. The genes are TRBV29-1 and TRBJ2-7; possible D gene TRBD2, 5 bases. The CDR3 runs 12 residues. Germline V gene sequence: CDR1 SQVTM, CDR2 ANQGSEA. V gave up 4 bases and J gave up 2 bases, with 9 bases separating them. The CDR3 loop is CSVGEGPYEQYF. In nucleotides, the CDR3 is TGCAGCGTTGGTGAGGGCCCCTACGAGCAGTACTTC.

The rearrangement links TRBV6-1 to TRBJ2-2; D is unresolved. Germline lookup yields CDR1 MNHNS and CDR2 SASEGT. This CDR3 comprises 14 residues. V dropped 2 bases and J dropped 3 bases, with 7 bases sitting between them. DNA of the CDR3: TGTGCCAGCAGTGAACGACATGACACCGGGGAGCTGTTTTTT. Translating it yields CASSERHDTGELFF.

The rearrangement links TRBV20-1 to TRBJ2-7; 10 nucleotides agree with TRBD1. Germline V gene data show CDR1 as DFQATT and CDR2 as SNEGSKA (reference sequence). The CDR3 is 15 residues long. The V segment lost 3 bases and the J segment 6 bases; nucleotides outside the gene matches: 11. The CDR3 nucleotides read TGCAGTGCTAGTGCTCGGGACAGGGGAACGATCGAGCAGTACTTC. The encoded protein is CSASARDRGTIEQYF.

This clonotype turned up a few times. The chain links TRBV7-9 to TRBJ2-7; 7 bases match TRBD1. Germline CDR1 and CDR2: SEHNR and FQNEAQ (reference sequence). This CDR3 has 15 amino acids. J was trimmed by 1 base and V by 1 base; bases with no gene match: 4. The CDR3 coding sequence is TGTGCCAGCAGCTTAGTAGGGACAGCATCCTACGAGCAGTACTTC. Protein product: CASSLVGTASYEQYF.

At least ten counts were recorded for this clonotype. V and J are TRBV27 and TRBJ1-5, with 7 bases fitting TRBD1. V gave up 4 bases and J gave up 4 bases; unmatched junction bases: 4. CDR1 MNHEY and CDR2 SMNVEV come from the germline V gene (reference sequence). This CDR3 has 14 amino acids. The CDR3: CASSSPGGNQPQHF. In DNA form, the CDR3 reads TGTGCCAGCAGTTCCCCAGGGGGGAATCAGCCCCAGCATTTT.

The rearrangement uses TRBV28 and TRBJ2-1; D is unresolved. From germline, CDR1 is MDHEN and CDR2 SYDVKM. V was pared by 6 bases and J by 2 bases, with 11 bases between. The CDR3 extends over 14 amino acids. Here the CDR3 reads CASSRVRPYNEQFF. In DNA form, the CDR3 reads TGTGCCAGCAGCCGGGTCCGGCCCTACAATGAGCAGTTCTTC.

The CDR3 DNA reads as TGTGCCAGCAGTTCTGGACAGGGGGACATAGAAGCCGATGAGCAGTTCTTC. This codes for CASSSGQGDIEADEQFF. The chain has TRBV28 and TRBJ2-1; 10 bases align to TRBD1. This CDR3 is built from 17 residues. Germline trimming cut 4 bases from V and 8 bases from J; bases unmatched to any gene: 14. CDR1 and CDR2 from the germline V gene are MDHEN and SYDVKM. The full variable domain, in which reference TRBV28 and TRBJ2-1 provide the parts outside the CDR3, is DVKVTQSSRYLVKRTGEKVFLECVQDMDHENMFWYRQDPGLGLRLIYFSYDVKMKEKGDIPEGYSVSREKKERFSLILESASTNQTSMYLCASSSGQGDIEADEQFFGPGTRLTVL.

This clonotype was counted ten times or more. The J gene is TRBJ2-7, the V gene TRBV5-6; D is ambiguous. The CDR3 is made up of 12 amino acids. V was shortened by 4 bases and J by 2 bases, with 7 bases between the two germline ends. The germline V gene encodes CDR1 SGHDT and CDR2 YYEEEE. CDR3 coding DNA: TGTGCCAGCAGCACAGAACCCTACGAGCAGTACTTC. It codes for CASSTEPYEQYF.

The sample holds many counts of this clonotype. The chain links TRBV18 to TRBJ2-2; D remains ambiguous. The CDR3 is 13 amino acids. CDR1 KGHSH and CDR2 LQKENI come from the germline V gene. V was trimmed by 3 bases and J by 4 bases, leaving 6 bases between them. The CDR3, as DNA: TGTGCCAGCTCACCCGTCTTCACCGGGGAGCTGTTTTTT. Residues: CASSPVFTGELFF. Based on the CDR3 plus reference TRBV18 and TRBJ2-2, the full variable domain is NAGVMQNPRHLVRRRGQEARLRCSPMKGHSHVYWYRQLPEEGLKFMVYLQKENIIDESGMPKERFSAEFPKEGPSILRIQQVVRGDSAAYFCASSPVFTGELFFGEGSRLTVL.

This clonotype has just a few counts. The chain has TRBV7-6 and TRBJ2-1, with D perhaps assigned TRBD1 or TRBD2 (6 bases each). Germline loops: CDR1 SGHVS, CDR2 FNYEAQ. Trimming took 5 bases from V and 8 from J, leaving 19 bases between them. This CDR3 is 15 amino acids long. In DNA form, the CDR3 reads TGTGCCAGCAGCCCAACGGGACCGGGGGCCCATGAGCAGTTCTTC. Protein sequence: CASSPTGPGAHEQFF. Full variable domain (outside the CDR3, taken from reference TRBV7-6 and TRBJ2-1): GAGVSQSPRYKVTKRGQDVALRCDPISGHVSLYWYRQALGQGPEFLTYFNYEAQQDKSGLPNDRFSAERPEGSISTLTIQRTEQRDSAMYRCASSPTGPGAHEQFFGPGTRLTVL.

This CDR3 reads CASSRTVSTDTQYF. Here the CDR3 DNA reads TGTGCCAGCAGTCGGACGGTGAGCACAGATACGCAGTATTTT. The V call is TRBV14, the J call TRBJ2-3; unclear D gene. CDR3 size: 14 residues. Germline-derived CDR1 and CDR2 are SGHDN and FVKESK. Between the trimmed V and J ends, which lost 6 bases and 0 bases, there was a span of 10 bases.

This clonotype was detected ten times or more. The genes are TRBV20-1 and TRBJ2-7, with D possibly matching TRBD1 (6 bases). The germline V gene has CDR1 DFQATT and CDR2 SNEGSKA (reference sequence). Trimming removed 3 bases from V and 3 bases from J, with 9 bases in between. CDR3 length: 12 residues. CDR3 DNA: TGCAGTGCTAGTCGACAGGACTACGAGCAGTACTTC. The encoded protein is CSASRQDYEQYF.

This clonotype was found many times. The chain is built from TRBV24-1 and TRBJ1-1; possibly TRBD1 for D (6 bases). The CDR3 sequence is 16 residues long. V lost 6 bases and J lost 1, with 17 bases in between. Germline V CDR1 and CDR2: KGHDR, SFDVKD. The CDR3 DNA reads as TGTGCCACCAGTACACGTACAGGGACGGGGAACACTGAAGCTTTCTTT. Its translation is CATSTRTGTGNTEAFF.

The rearrangement uses TRBV24-1 and TRBJ2-1; 11 bases are shared with TRBD2. J lost 2 bases, V lost 3 bases, and 2 bases had no gene match. CDR1 is KGHDR and CDR2 is SFDVKD in the germline V gene. The CDR3 consists of 16 residues. CDR3 coding DNA: TGTGCCACCAGTGATAGGGGACTAGCGGCCTACAATGAGCAGTTCTTC. Translating it yields CATSDRGLAAYNEQFF.

The chain combines TRBV2 with TRBJ1-1; no firm D call. The V end was cut by 2 bases, the J end by 2 bases, with 12 bases between. The CDR3 has 15 residues. The germline V gene has CDR1 SNHLY and CDR2 FYNNEI. CDR3 protein: CASSEQRVINTEAFF. CDR3 sequence (DNA): TGTGCCAGCAGTGAACAAAGGGTCATTAACACTGAAGCTTTCTTT.

The rearrangement joins TRBV9 to TRBJ2-7, with a tentative D call TRBD2 (6 bases). The V end was cut by 4 bases, the J end by 3 bases, with 17 bases between. The CDR3 totals 15 residues. Germline CDR1 and CDR2: SGDLS and YYNGEE. The CDR3 spells CASSLRDSFLYEQYF. Written as DNA, the CDR3 is TGTGCCAGCAGCCTCCGGGACTCCTTTCTCTACGAGCAGTACTTC.

The chain combines TRBV12-5 with TRBJ1-1, with D unclear. CDR1 is LGHNT and CDR2 is FRNRAP in the germline V gene. This CDR3 has 13 residues. V dropped 5 bases and J dropped 1 base, with 8 bases sitting between them. The CDR3 region is CASGRTENTEAFF. CDR3 in DNA: TGTGCTAGTGGTCGTACAGAGAACACTGAAGCTTTCTTT.

This clonotype was seen only once. The chain combines TRBV24-1 with TRBJ2-3; no clear D gene. This CDR3 comprises 14 residues. CDR1 and CDR2 (germline): KGHDR, SFDVKD. The V gene lost 6 bases and the J gene lost 0 bases, with 9 bases spanning the gap. The CDR3, as DNA: TGTGCCACCAGTTACGCGGCTAGCACAGATACGCAGTATTTT. Translating gives CATSYAASTDTQYF.

This clonotype was seen repeatedly, ten times or more. This sequence joins TRBV12-3 or TRBV12-4 and TRBJ2-1; D remains ambiguous. With 3 bases removed from V and 5 bases from J, the gap between germline ends came to 8 bases. There are 13 residues in the CDR3. CDR3 bases: TGTGCCAGCAGTTTTCCCGGTAACAATGAGCAGTTCTTC. It is translated as CASSFPGNNEQFF.

Ten or more counts support this clonotype. The junction departs from the called germline gene at one end, perhaps through a read error. Here the CDR3 DNA reads TGTGTCAGCAGCCAGGGATTATTTGACAATGAGCAGTTCTTC. Translating it yields CVSSQGLFDNEQFF. This rearrangement joins TRBV7-8 to TRBJ2-1; tentatively, D is TRBD1 (5 bases). CDR3 length equals 14 residues. Per germline, CDR1 SGHVS and CDR2 FQNEAQ.

This clonotype occurred many times. The V gene is TRBV5-5, the J gene TRBJ2-3; D tentatively reads TRBD1 or TRBD2 (5 bases each). From germline, CDR1 is SGHKS and CDR2 YYEKEE (reference sequence). This CDR3 has 16 residues. V was clipped by 2 bases and J by 6 bases, with 19 bases between them. The CDR3 region is CASSFPPEGPVDTQYF. The CDR3 DNA sequence: TGTGCCAGCAGCTTCCCCCCTGAGGGGCCGGTGGATACGCAGTATTTT.

In its sample, this clonotype was seen many times. The chain couples TRBV28 to TRBJ2-1, with no clear D. From germline, CDR1 is MDHEN and CDR2 SYDVKM. V lost 5 bases and J 4 bases, leaving 18 bases between the germline ends. This CDR3 is 16 amino acids long. In DNA, the CDR3 is TGTGCCAGCAGTCGCGACTCGGTTCTCTTATACAATGAGCAGTTCTTC. This codes for CASSRDSVLLYNEQFF.

This sequence joins TRBV11-2 and TRBJ2-1, with TRBD1 matching 7 bases. Germline-derived CDR1 and CDR2 are SGHAT and FQNNGV. This CDR3 has 13 residues. Losses at the gene ends were 5 bases for V and 9 bases for J; bases not matched to a gene: 7. The CDR3 DNA follows: TGTGCCAGCAGCCGGACAGGATCCCGTGAGCAGTTCTTC. Residues: CASSRTGSREQFF.

This chain uses TRBV28 with TRBJ2-1; 7 bases fit TRBD1. There are 15 residues in the CDR3. V was pared by 5 bases and J by 7 bases, with 11 bases of the junction left unmatched. Germline V CDR1 and CDR2: MDHEN, SYDVKM. CDR3: CASSPTGIVRNEQFF. CDR3 DNA: TGTGCCAGCAGTCCGACAGGGATCGTCAGGAATGAGCAGTTCTTC.

Many counts were recorded for this clonotype. CDR3 sequence reads: CASSLEQRDSGANVLTF. The DNA for the CDR3 is TGTGCCAGCAGCTTAGAACAGAGAGACTCTGGGGCCAACGTCCTGACTTTC. The rearrangement uses TRBV7-8 and TRBJ2-6; D not certain. The CDR3 has 17 residues. With 1 base removed from V and 0 bases from J, the gap between germline ends came to 10 bases. Germline assignment: CDR1 SGHVS and CDR2 FQNEAQ. The variable domain in full, with the rest retrieved from reference TRBV7-8 and TRBJ2-6, is GAGVSQSPRYKVAKRGQDVALRCDPISGHVSLFWYQQALGQGPEFLTYFQNEAQLDKSGLPSDRFFAERPEGSVSTLKIQRTQQEDSAVYLCASSLEQRDSGANVLTFGAGSRLTVL.

In this sample, this clonotype turned up many times. The V gene is TRBV12-3 or TRBV12-4, the J gene TRBJ1-4; 10 positions match TRBD1. V was clipped by 6 bases and J by 7 bases; unmatched bases: 5. CDR3 length: 14 amino acids. CDR3 bases: TGTGCCAGCAGGAGGACAGGGGGTGCTGAAAAACTGTTTTTT. Translation gives CASRRTGGAEKLFF.

The sample holds many counts of this clonotype. The chain carries TRBV30 and TRBJ2-4; D is undetermined. Trimming pared 4 bases from V and 0 bases from J, leaving 13 bases between. The germline V gene has CDR1 GTSNPN and CDR2 SVGIG (reference sequence). The CDR3 totals 15 residues. CDR3 in amino acids: CAWTPPRLAKNIQYF. The CDR3 DNA reads TGTGCCTGGACCCCCCCCCGCCTAGCCAAAAACATTCAGTACTTC.

V usage is TRBV9 and J usage is TRBJ2-2, with 8 bases that match TRBD2. Trimming removed 0 bases from V and 4 bases from J; junction bases left unmatched: 5. CDR3 length: 16 residues. Germline V gene data show CDR1 as SGDLS and CDR2 as YYNGEE. The CDR3 here is CASSVVPAGVTGELFF. CDR3 nucleotide sequence: TGTGCCAGCAGCGTAGTTCCAGCGGGAGTCACCGGGGAGCTGTTTTTT.

Comments on this clonotype: Being one base from a much bigger clone, this may be a read error. The chain combines TRBV6-6 with TRBJ1-2; TRBD1 might be the D (5 bases). There are 14 residues in the CDR3. Germline lookup yields CDR1 MNHNY and CDR2 SVGAGI (reference sequence). CDR3 sequence reads: CVSREGSLSYGYTF. DNA for the CDR3: TGTGTCAGCAGGGAGGGATCGCTAAGTTATGGCTACACCTTC.